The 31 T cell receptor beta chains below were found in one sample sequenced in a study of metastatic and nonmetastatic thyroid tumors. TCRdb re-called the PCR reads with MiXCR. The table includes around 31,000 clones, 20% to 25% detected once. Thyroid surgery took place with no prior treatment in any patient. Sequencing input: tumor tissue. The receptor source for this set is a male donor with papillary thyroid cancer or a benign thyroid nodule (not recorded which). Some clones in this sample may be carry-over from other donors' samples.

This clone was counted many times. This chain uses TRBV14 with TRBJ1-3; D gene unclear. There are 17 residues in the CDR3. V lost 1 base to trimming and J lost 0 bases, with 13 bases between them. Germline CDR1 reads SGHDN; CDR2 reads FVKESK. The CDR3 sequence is CASSQGAGLHSGNTIYF. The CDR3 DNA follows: TGTGCCAGCAGCCAAGGGGCAGGACTCCACTCTGGAAACACCATATATTTT.

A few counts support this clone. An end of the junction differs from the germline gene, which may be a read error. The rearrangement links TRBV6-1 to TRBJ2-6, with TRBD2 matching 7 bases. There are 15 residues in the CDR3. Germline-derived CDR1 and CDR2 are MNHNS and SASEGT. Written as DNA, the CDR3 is TGTGCCAGCCGGCAGCGGGGAACTGGGCCCAACGTCCTGACTTTC. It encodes CASRQRGTGPNVLTF.

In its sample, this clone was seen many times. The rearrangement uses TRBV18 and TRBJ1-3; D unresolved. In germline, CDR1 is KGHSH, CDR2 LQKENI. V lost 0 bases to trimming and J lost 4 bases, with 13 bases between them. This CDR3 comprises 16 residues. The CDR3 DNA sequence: TGTGCCAGCTCACCACCCGTCGAGTGGGCCGGAAACACCATATATTTT. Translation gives CASSPPVEWAGNTIYF.

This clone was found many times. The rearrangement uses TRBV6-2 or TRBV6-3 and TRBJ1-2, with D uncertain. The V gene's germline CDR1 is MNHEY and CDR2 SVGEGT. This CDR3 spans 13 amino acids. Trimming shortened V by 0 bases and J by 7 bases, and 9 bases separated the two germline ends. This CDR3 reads CASSYSTRLGYTF. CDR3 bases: TGTGCCAGCAGTTACTCGACCCGGCTTGGCTACACCTTC.

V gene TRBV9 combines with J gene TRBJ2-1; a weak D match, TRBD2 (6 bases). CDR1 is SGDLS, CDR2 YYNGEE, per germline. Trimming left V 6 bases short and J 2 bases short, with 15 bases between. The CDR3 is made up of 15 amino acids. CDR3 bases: TGTGCCAGCACGAGGTCCGGCGGGGCCTACAATGAGCAGTTCTTC. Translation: CASTRSGGAYNEQFF.

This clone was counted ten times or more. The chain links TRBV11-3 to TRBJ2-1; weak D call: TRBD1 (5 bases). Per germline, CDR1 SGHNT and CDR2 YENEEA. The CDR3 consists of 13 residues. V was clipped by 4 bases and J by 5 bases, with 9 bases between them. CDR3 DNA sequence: TGTGCCAGCAGCTCAGGGATTAACAATGAGCAGTTCTTC. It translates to CASSSGINNEQFF.

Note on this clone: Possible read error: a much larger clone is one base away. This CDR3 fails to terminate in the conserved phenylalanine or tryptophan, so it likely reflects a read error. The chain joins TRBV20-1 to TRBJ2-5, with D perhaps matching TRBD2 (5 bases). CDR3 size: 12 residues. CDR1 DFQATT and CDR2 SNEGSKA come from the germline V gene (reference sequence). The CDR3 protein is CIARGGLETQYL. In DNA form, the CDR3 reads TGCATTGCTAGAGGCGGGTTGGAGACCCAGTACCTC.

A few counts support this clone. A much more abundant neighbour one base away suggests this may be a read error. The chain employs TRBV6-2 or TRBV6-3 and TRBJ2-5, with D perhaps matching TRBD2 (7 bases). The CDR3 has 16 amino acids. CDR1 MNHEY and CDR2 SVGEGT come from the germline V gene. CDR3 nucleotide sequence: TGTGCCAGCAGAAAGCAAGGCGGGGGCGAAGGGGAGAACCAGTACTTC. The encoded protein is CASRKQGGGEGENQYF.

CDR3: CASTSGSTDTQYF. The CDR3 nucleotides are TGCGCCAGTACTAGCGGGAGCACAGATACGCAGTATTTT. The gene calls are TRBV5-1 and TRBJ2-3; 9 bases map to TRBD2. V shed 8 bases and J 0 bases; nucleotides not matched to a gene: 1. The CDR3 spans 13 residues. Germline V gives CDR1 SGHRS, CDR2 YFSETQ.

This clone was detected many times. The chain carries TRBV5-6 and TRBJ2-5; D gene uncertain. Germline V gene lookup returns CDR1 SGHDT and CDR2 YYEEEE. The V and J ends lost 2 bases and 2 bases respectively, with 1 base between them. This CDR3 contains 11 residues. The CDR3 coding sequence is TGTGCCAGCAGCTTTCAAGAGACCCAGTACTTC. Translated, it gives CASSFQETQYF. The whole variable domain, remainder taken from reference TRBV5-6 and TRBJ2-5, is DAGVTQSPTHLIKTRGQQVTLRCSPKSGHDTVSWYQQALGQGPQFIFQYYEEEERQRGNFPDRFSGHQFPNYSSELNVNALLLGDSALYLCASSFQETQYFGPGTRLLVL.

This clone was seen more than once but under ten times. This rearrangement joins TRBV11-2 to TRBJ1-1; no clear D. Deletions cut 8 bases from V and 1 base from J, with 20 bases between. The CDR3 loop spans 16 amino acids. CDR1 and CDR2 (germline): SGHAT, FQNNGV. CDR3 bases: TGTGCCAGCTTTCTCACATGGACTGCGAGGAACACTGAAGCTTTCTTT. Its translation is CASFLTWTARNTEAFF. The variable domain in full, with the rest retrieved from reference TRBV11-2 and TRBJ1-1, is EAGVAQSPRYKIIEKRQSVAFWCNPISGHATLYWYQQILGQGPKLLIQFQNNGVVDDSQLPKDRFSAERLKGVDSTLKIQPAKLEDSAVYLCASFLTWTARNTEAFFGQGTRLTVV.

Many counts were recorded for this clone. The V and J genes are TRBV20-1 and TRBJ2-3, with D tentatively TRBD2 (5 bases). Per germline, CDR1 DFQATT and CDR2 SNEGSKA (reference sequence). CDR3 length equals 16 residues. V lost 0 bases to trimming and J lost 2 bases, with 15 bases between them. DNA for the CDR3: TGCAGTGCTAGAGATCGGGCGGGCCTACTCACAGATACGCAGTATTTT. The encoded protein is CSARDRAGLLTDTQYF.

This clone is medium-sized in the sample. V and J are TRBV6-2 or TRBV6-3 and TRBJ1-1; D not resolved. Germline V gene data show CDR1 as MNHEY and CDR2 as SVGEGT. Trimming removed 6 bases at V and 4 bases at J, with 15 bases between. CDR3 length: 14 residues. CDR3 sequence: CASRQLTWRTEAFF. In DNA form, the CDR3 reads TGTGCCAGCAGACAGTTGACTTGGCGCACTGAAGCTTTCTTT.

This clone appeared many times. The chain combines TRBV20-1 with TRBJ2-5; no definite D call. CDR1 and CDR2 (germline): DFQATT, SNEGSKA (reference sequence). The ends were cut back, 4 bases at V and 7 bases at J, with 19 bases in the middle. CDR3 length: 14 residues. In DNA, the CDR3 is TGCAGTGCTATAAGGACCGCAGGCTTAGGGACCCAGTACTTC. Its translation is CSAIRTAGLGTQYF.

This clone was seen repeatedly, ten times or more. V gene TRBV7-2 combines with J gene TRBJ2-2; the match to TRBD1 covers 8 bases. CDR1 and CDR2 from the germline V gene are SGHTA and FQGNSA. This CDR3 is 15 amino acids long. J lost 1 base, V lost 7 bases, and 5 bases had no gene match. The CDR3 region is CASTQDRVNTGELFF. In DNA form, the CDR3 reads TGTGCCAGCACTCAGGACAGGGTGAACACCGGGGAGCTGTTTTTT.

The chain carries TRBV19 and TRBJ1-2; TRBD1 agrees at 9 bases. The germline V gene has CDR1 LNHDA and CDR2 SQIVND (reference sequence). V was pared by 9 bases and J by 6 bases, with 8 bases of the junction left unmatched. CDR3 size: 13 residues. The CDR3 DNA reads TGTGCCAGCAGCCCCGGGACAGGGAATGGCTACACCTTC. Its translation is CASSPGTGNGYTF.

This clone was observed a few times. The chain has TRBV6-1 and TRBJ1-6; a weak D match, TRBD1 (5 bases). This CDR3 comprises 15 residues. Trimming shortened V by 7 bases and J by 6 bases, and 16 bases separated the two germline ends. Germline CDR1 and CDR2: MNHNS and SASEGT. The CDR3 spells CASIPSGGSNSPLHF. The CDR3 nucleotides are TGTGCCAGCATCCCCTCGGGGGGGAGTAATTCACCCCTCCACTTT.

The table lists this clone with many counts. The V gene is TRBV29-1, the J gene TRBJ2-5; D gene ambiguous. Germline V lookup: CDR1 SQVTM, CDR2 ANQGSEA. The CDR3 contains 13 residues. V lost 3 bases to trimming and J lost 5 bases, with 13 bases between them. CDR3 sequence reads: CSVDRQRRETQYF. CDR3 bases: TGCAGCGTTGATCGGCAGAGAAGGGAGACCCAGTACTTC.

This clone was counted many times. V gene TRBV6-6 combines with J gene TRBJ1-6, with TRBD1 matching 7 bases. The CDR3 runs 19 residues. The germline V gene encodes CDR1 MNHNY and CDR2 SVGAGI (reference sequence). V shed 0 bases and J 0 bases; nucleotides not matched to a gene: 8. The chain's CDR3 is CASSYSRQGVSSYNSPLHF. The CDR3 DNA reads TGTGCCAGCAGTTACTCGAGGCAGGGGGTGAGCTCCTATAATTCACCCCTCCACTTT.

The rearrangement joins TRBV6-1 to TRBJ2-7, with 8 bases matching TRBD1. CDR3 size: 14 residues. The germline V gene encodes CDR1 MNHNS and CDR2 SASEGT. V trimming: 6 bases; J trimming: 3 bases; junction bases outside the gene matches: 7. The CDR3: CASSLDRAFYEQYF. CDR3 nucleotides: TGTGCCAGCAGCCTGGACAGGGCCTTCTACGAGCAGTACTTC.

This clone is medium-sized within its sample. The CDR3 DNA reads TGTGCCAGCAGCTCCCCAGGGGGCGTTTCCTACGAGCAGTACTTC. Amino acids: CASSSPGGVSYEQYF. This sequence joins TRBV7-2 and TRBJ2-7, with 8 bases matching TRBD1. J lost 1 base, V lost 4 bases, and 6 bases had no gene match. The CDR3 is 15 amino acids. CDR1 SGHTA and CDR2 FQGNSA come from the germline V gene.

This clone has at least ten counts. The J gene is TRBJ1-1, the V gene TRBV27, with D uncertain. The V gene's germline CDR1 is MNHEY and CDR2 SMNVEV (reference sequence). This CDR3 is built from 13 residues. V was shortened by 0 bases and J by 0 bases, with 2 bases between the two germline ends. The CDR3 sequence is CASSLSLNTEAFF. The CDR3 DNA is TGTGCCAGCAGTTTATCGCTGAACACTGAAGCTTTCTTT.

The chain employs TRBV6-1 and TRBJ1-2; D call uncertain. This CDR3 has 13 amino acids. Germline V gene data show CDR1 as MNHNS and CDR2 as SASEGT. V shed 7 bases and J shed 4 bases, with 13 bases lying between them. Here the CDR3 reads CASTRGRSYGYTF. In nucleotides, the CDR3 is TGTGCCAGCACCCGTGGGCGGTCCTATGGCTACACCTTC.

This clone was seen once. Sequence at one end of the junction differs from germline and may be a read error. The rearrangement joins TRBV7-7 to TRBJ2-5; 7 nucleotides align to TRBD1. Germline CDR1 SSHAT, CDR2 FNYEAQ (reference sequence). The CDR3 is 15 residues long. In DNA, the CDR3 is TGTGCTAGCAGATTAGCTCTGGGACAGCAAGAGAACCAGTACTTC. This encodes CASRLALGQQENQYF.

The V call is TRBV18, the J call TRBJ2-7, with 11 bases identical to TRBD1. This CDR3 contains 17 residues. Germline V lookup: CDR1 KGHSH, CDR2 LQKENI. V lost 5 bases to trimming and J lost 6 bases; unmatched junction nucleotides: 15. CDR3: CASSATMAWTGGIEQYF. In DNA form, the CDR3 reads TGTGCCAGCTCAGCGACCATGGCCTGGACAGGGGGCATCGAGCAGTACTTC.

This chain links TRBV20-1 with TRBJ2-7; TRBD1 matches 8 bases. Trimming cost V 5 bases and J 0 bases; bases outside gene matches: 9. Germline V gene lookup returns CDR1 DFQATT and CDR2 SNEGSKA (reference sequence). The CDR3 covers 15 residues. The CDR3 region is CSAYPGQVGSYEQYF. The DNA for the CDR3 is TGCAGTGCTTACCCGGGACAGGTGGGCTCCTACGAGCAGTACTTC.

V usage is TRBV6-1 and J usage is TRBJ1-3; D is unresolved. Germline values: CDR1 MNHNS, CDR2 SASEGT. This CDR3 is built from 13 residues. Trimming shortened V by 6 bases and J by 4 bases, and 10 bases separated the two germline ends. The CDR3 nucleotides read TGTGCCAGCAGCCAATTACAGGGAAACACCATATATTTT. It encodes CASSQLQGNTIYF.

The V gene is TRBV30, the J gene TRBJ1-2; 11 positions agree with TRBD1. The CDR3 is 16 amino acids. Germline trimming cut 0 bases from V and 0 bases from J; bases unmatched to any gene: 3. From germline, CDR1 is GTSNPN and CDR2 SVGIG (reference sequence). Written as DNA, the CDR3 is TGTGCCTGGAGTGTCCAGGGACAGGGGGCTAACTATGGCTACACCTTC. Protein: CAWSVQGQGANYGYTF.

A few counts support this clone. CDR3 DNA: TGTGCCAGCAGTGAAGCAGGACTTGGTACGCAGTATTTT. Translating gives CASSEAGLGTQYF. The chain employs TRBV6-1 and TRBJ2-3; a possible D gene is TRBD2 (5 bases). V dropped 0 bases and J dropped 8 bases, with 9 bases sitting between them. Germline CDR1 is MNHNS and CDR2 is SASEGT. The CDR3 is 13 residues long.

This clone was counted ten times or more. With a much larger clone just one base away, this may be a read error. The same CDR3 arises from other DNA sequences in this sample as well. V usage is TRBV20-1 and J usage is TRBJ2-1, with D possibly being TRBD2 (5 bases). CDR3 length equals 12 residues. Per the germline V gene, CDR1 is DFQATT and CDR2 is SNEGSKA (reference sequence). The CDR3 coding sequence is TGTAGTGCTAGTACTAGTACCGATGAGCAGTTCTTC. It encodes CSASTSTDEQFF.

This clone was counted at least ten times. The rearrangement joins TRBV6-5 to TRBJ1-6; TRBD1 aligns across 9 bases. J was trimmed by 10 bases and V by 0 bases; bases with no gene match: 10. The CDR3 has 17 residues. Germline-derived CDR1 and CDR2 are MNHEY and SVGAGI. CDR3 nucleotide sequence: TGTGCCAGCAGTTACTCCCGTACAGGGGGCTGGGGATCACCCCTCCACTTT. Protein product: CASSYSRTGGWGSPLHF.